The rows below give T cell receptor beta chains drawn from one sample of a study of PD-L1 blockade in urothelial cancer. The repertoire was sequenced with immunoSEQ multiplex PCR; TCRdb's copy has only in-frame clones and lacks some. Found here are roughly 95,000 clones, around 90% of them singletons; the top ten hold roughly 2%. The specimen was PBMCs, collected around atezolizumab (anti-PD-L1) treatment. The receptors were gathered from a man aged 55 to 70 with urothelial cancer. CDR3s include the opening cysteine and the closing phenylalanine or tryptophan. The order of the fields is V gene, D gene, clone size, J gene, CDR3 DNA, CDR3 protein. D genes are given only for firm matches. Rows may omit the clone size; those that give it use once, few, many or a size class.

TRBV28	TRBD2	.	TRBJ2-1	TGTGCCAGCAAAGTGCTAGCGGGGGAGCAGTTCTTC	CASKVLAGEQFF
TRBV28	.	.	TRBJ2-3	TGTGCCAGCAGCTCAGGGACAGATACGCAGTATTTT	CASSSGTDTQYF
TRBV5-6	.	.	TRBJ2-6	TGTGCCAGCAGCCAGAGGGCGGGGCCATTAATCTCTGGGGCCAACGTCCTGACTTTC	CASSQRAGPLISGANVLTF
TRBV9	TRBD2	.	TRBJ2-1	TGTGCCAGCAGCGCCCCGGGACTAGCGGTGTCCTACAATGAGCAGTTCTTC	CASSAPGLAVSYNEQFF
TRBV4-1	.	.	TRBJ2-2	TGCGCCAGCAGCCAAAGAGGGGGTGTAAACACCGGGGAGCTGTTTTTT	CASSQRGGVNTGELFF
TRBV19	.	few	TRBJ2-7	TGTGCCAGTAGTATGACCGTCGGGTACGAGCAGTACTTC	CASSMTVGYEQYF
TRBV19	.	.	TRBJ2-7	TGTGCCAGTAGTAATCCCGGGGAGGTCCCCTACGAGCAGTACTTC	CASSNPGEVPYEQYF
TRBV6-6	.	.	TRBJ1-1	TGTGCCAGCAGCCTCACGCGGATAAGGAACACTGAAGCTTTCTTT	CASSLTRIRNTEAFF
TRBV5-5	.	few	TRBJ1-1	TGTGCCAGCAGCTTTCAGGCGTCCGCTGAAGCTTTCTTT	CASSFQASAEAFF
TRBV19	.	.	TRBJ1-1	TGTGCCAGTAGTATACAACAGGGTGGGGCTTTCTTT	CASSIQQGGAFF
TRBV19	TRBD1	once	TRBJ2-7	TGTGCCAGTAGTAATCGGGGACAGGGGATTGAGCAGTACTTC	CASSNRGQGIEQYF
TRBV10-1	.	.	TRBJ1-5	TGCGCCAGCAGTACAGGGTACGGCGATCAGCCCCAGCATTTT	CASSTGYGDQPQHF
TRBV28	.	.	TRBJ1-3	TGTGCCAGCGCAGGGACACCCTCTGGAAACACCATATATTTT	CASAGTPSGNTIYF
TRBV7-2	.	.	TRBJ1-2	TGTGCCAGCAGCCCTCCGATGGGGGGGGGAAACTATGGCTACACCTTC	CASSPPMGGGNYGYTF
TRBV2	TRBD1	.	TRBJ1-3	TGTGCCAGCAGTTATACAGGGGTACTTGGAAACACCATATATTTT	CASSYTGVLGNTIYF
TRBV7-9	TRBD1	.	TRBJ1-1	TGTGCCAGCAGCGCTGGACAGGGGGGGAACACTGAAGCTTTCTTT	CASSAGQGGNTEAFF
TRBV27	.	.	TRBJ2-1	TGTGCCAGCAGTTTACTAGGGGCGAACAATGAGCAGTTCTTC	CASSLLGANNEQFF
TRBV20-1	.	.	TRBJ1-1	TGCAGTGCTAGACGGACAGCTGAAGCTTTCTTT	CSARRTAEAFF
TRBV19	TRBD2	.	TRBJ2-3	TGTGCCAGTAGTATAGCGGCTAGCGGGAGAACAGATACGCAGTATTTT	CASSIAASGRTDTQYF
TRBV10-3	.	.	TRBJ1-2	TGTGCCATCAGGAGACCACAGGGTCTAATGGATGGCTACACCTTC	CAIRRPQGLMDGYTF
TRBV6-1	.	.	TRBJ2-3	TGTGCCAGCAGTGATATTGGTAGAGGTTCGGCAGATACGCAGTATTTT	CASSDIGRGSADTQYF
TRBV7-9	.	.	TRBJ2-2	TGTGCCAGCAGCTTAGGAGGTAGTGAGGGGGAGCTGTTTTTT	CASSLGGSEGELFF
TRBV5-6	.	.	TRBJ1-6	TGTGCCAGCAGCTTGCCCGGGTATCGAGGGTCACCCCTCCACTTT	CASSLPGYRGSPLHF
TRBV18	TRBD1	.	TRBJ2-1	TGTGCCAGCTCACGGAGCACAGGGGGTATGTCAGAGCAGTTCTTC	CASSRSTGGMSEQFF
TRBV2	TRBD1	.	TRBJ2-1	TGTGCCACCTTTCCAGGGGGCTCCTACAATGAGCAGTTCTTC	CATFPGGSYNEQFF
TRBV6-5	.	.	TRBJ1-5	TGTGCCAGCAAAACGAGGGCGGGGCATCAGCCCCAGCATTTT	CASKTRAGHQPQHF
TRBV21-1	.	.	TRBJ2-5	TGTGCCAGCAGCAATCCAGCGTACCAAGAGACCCAGTACTTC	CASSNPAYQETQYF
TRBV5-1	TRBD2	.	TRBJ2-3	TGCGCCAGCAGCTTTCTTAGCGGGGGGCCAACAGATACGCAGTATTTT	CASSFLSGGPTDTQYF